A single sample is the source of the 32 T cell receptor beta chains below, sequenced in a study of blood T cell repertoires in COVID-19. The method was immunoSEQ multiplex PCR; TCRdb's version includes in-frame clones alone and lacks a portion of them. The repertoire holds about 170,000 clones, with roughly 91% as singletons. Sequencing used peripheral blood. Receptors were obtained from a man aged 45 to 65 who had recovered from COVID-19.

This clone came up a few times. The chain links TRBV27 to TRBJ2-3, with D possibly TRBD2 on 6 matching bases. The CDR3 is 14 residues long. Germline-derived CDR1 and CDR2 are MNHEY and SMNVEV (reference sequence). The V and J ends lost 7 bases and 0 bases respectively, with 11 bases between them. DNA for the CDR3: TGTGCCAGCACGGAGCGGGCCAGCACAGATACGCAGTATTTT. Amino acid sequence: CASTERASTDTQYF.

The chain links TRBV6-2 or TRBV6-3 to TRBJ1-5; D possibly corresponds to TRBD1 (6 bases). CDR1 MNHEY and CDR2 SVGEGT come from the germline V gene. The CDR3 is 16 amino acids. V shed 6 bases and J shed 7 bases, with 22 bases lying between them. The CDR3 spells CASSPWTDSMGQPQHF. DNA for the CDR3: TGTGCCAGCAGCCCGTGGACAGACAGCATGGGGCAGCCCCAGCATTTT.

The genes are TRBV6-5 and TRBJ2-2; 8 bases align to TRBD1. CDR1 is MNHEY, CDR2 SVGAGI, per germline. V was pared by 0 bases and J by 5 bases, with 5 bases of the junction left unmatched. CDR3 length: 16 residues. In DNA form, the CDR3 reads TGTGCCAGCAGTTACTCGGACAGGGCGGGGACCGGGGAGCTGTTTTTT. Its protein product is CASSYSDRAGTGELFF.

The chain couples TRBV29-1 to TRBJ1-2; D possibly corresponds to TRBD1 (5 bases). This CDR3 has 12 residues. Trimming shortened V by 6 bases and J by 7 bases, and 15 bases separated the two germline ends. Germline V gives CDR1 SQVTM, CDR2 ANQGSEA. Written as DNA, the CDR3 is TGCAGCGTCCAAGGGGACTCCGGTGGCTACACCTTC. This sequence encodes CSVQGDSGGYTF.

The sample holds one count of this clone. The sample holds other DNA sequences that translate to the same CDR3. V gene TRBV18 combines with J gene TRBJ1-1; D is possibly TRBD1 (6 bases). The CDR3 has 15 amino acids. From germline, CDR1 is KGHSH and CDR2 LQKENI. Deletions cut 1 base from V and 2 bases from J, with 11 bases between. The DNA for the CDR3 is TGTGCCAGCTCACCACGCACAGGGCAAAACACTGAAGCTTTCTTT. Protein product: CASSPRTGQNTEAFF.

The chain uses TRBV5-4 and TRBJ2-2, with a possible D match to TRBD2 (6 bases). Germline CDR1 and CDR2: SGHNT and YYREEE (reference sequence). The CDR3 extends over 16 amino acids. Trimming left V 4 bases short and J 9 bases short, with 22 bases between. The CDR3 DNA is TGTGCCAGCAGCCCGGCGGGACTCGATAGTTCCAGGGAGCTGTTTTTT. This encodes CASSPAGLDSSRELFF.

V is TRBV6-5 and J is TRBJ1-5; TRBD1 might be the D (6 bases). Germline-derived CDR1 and CDR2 are MNHEY and SVGAGI. This CDR3 contains 14 residues. V was pared by 6 bases and J by 3 bases, with 12 bases between. CDR3 DNA sequence: TGTGCCAGCAGGGACAGTAGCTACAATCAGCCCCAGCATTTT. Encoded protein: CASRDSSYNQPQHF.

The chain links TRBV3-1 (or the pseudogene TRBV3-2) to TRBJ1-1; 7 bases match TRBD1. CDR1 is LGHDT and CDR2 is YNNKEL in the germline V gene (reference sequence). CDR3 length: 12 amino acids. The V and J ends lost 5 bases and 8 bases, in that order; junction bases with no gene match: 5. As DNA, the CDR3 is TGTGCCAGCAGCTTGGAGGGGGCGGAAGCTTTCTTT. Translating gives CASSLEGAEAFF.

V usage is TRBV7-9 and J usage is TRBJ1-4; 11 bases map to TRBD1. The V gene's germline CDR1 is SEHNR and CDR2 FQNEAQ (reference sequence). This CDR3 comprises 15 residues. V trimming: 7 bases; J trimming: 5 bases; junction bases outside the gene matches: 6. Here the CDR3 DNA reads TGTGCCAGCACGGGACAGGGGGGGATAAATGAAAAACTGTTTTTT. This gives the protein CASTGQGGINEKLFF.

The chain is built from TRBV7-9 and TRBJ1-2, with TRBD1 matching 9 bases. The CDR3 covers 15 residues. In germline, CDR1 is SEHNR, CDR2 FQNEAQ (reference sequence). Trimming at V came to 0 bases and at J to 3 bases, leaving 2 bases not matched to a gene. Here the CDR3 DNA reads TGTGCCAGCAGCTTAGCCACAGGGGGCGACTATGGCTACACCTTC. Translated: CASSLATGGDYGYTF. Based on the CDR3 plus reference TRBV7-9 and TRBJ1-2, the full variable domain is DTGVSQNPRHKITKRGQNVTFRCDPISEHNRLYWYRQTLGQGPEFLTYFQNEAQLEKSRLLSDRFSAERPKGSFSTLEIQRTEQGDSAMYLCASSLATGGDYGYTFGSGTRLTVV.

This clone was seen a few times. J is TRBJ2-1 and V is TRBV6-2 or TRBV6-3; possible D gene TRBD2, 6 bases. The CDR3 is made up of 13 amino acids. Germline CDR1 is MNHEY and CDR2 is SVGEGT. Trimming took off 4 bases at V and 5 bases at J, with 9 bases between the two ends. CDR3 amino acids: CASSWGTHNEQFF. In nucleotides, the CDR3 is TGTGCCAGCAGTTGGGGGACTCACAATGAGCAGTTCTTC.

V and J are TRBV30 and TRBJ1-2; D call uncertain. The germline gives CDR1 GTSNPN, CDR2 SVGIG (reference sequence). Between the trimmed V and J ends, which lost 5 bases and 0 bases, there was a span of 7 bases. This CDR3 has 12 amino acids. In DNA, the CDR3 is TGTGCCTGGTGGCGGACTAACTATGGCTACACCTTC. Its protein is CAWWRTNYGYTF.

The genes are TRBV5-1 and TRBJ2-7, with 10 bases that match TRBD1. CDR1 and CDR2 from the germline V gene are SGHRS and YFSETQ. The trim removed 4 bases at V and 5 bases at J, leaving 6 bases unmatched. The CDR3 extends over 14 amino acids. The CDR3, as DNA: TGCGCCAGCAGCCGCGGGACAGGGGTGCACGAGCAGTACTTC. It is translated as CASSRGTGVHEQYF.

The genes are TRBV7-2 and TRBJ1-3; 8 nucleotides agree with TRBD1. Losses at the gene ends were 2 bases for V and 0 bases for J; bases not matched to a gene: 3. Germline lookup yields CDR1 SGHTA and CDR2 FQGNSA. The CDR3 spans 16 residues. For the CDR3, the DNA is TGTGCCAGCAGCTTACGGACAGGGAGCTCTGGAAACACCATATATTTT. Protein sequence: CASSLRTGSSGNTIYF.

The chain uses TRBV29-1 and TRBJ1-1; D is possibly TRBD1 (6 bases). There are 13 residues in the CDR3. The germline V gene encodes CDR1 SQVTM and CDR2 ANQGSEA. Trimming removed 7 bases from V and 7 bases from J, with 19 bases in between. CDR3 nucleotide sequence: TGCAGCGCGACCTGGGGGACACTCTTTGAAGCTTTCTTT. Amino acid sequence: CSATWGTLFEAFF. The full variable domain, completed using reference TRBV29-1 and TRBJ1-1, is SAVISQKPSRDICQRGTSLTIQCQVDSQVTMMFWYRQQPGQSLTLIATANQGSEATYESGFVIDKFPISRPNLTFSTLTVSNMSPEDSSIYLCSATWGTLFEAFFGQGTRLTVV.

The chain uses TRBV9 and TRBJ2-5; perhaps TRBD1 as D (6 bases). Germline assignment: CDR1 SGDLS and CDR2 YYNGEE. V was clipped by 3 bases and J by 0 bases, with 21 bases between them. The CDR3 length is 18 residues. This CDR3 is CASSARSYRDPYQETQYF. In DNA, the CDR3 is TGTGCCAGCAGCGCGCGATCATACAGGGACCCGTACCAAGAGACCCAGTACTTC. Looking up the rest from reference TRBV9 and TRBJ2-5 gives the full variable domain: DSGVTQTPKHLITATGQRVTLRCSPRSGDLSVYWYQQSLDQGLQFLIQYYNGEERAKGNILERFSAQQFPDLHSELNLSSLELGDSALYFCASSARSYRDPYQETQYFGPGTRLLVL.

V and J are TRBV18 and TRBJ2-3; 9 nucleotides match TRBD2. Germline lookup yields CDR1 KGHSH and CDR2 LQKENI. The V and J ends lost 6 bases and 4 bases, in that order; junction bases with no gene match: 8. There are 15 residues in the CDR3. The CDR3 region is CASSTYSGGADTQYF. Written as DNA, the CDR3 is TGTGCCAGCTCCACGTATAGCGGGGGAGCAGATACGCAGTATTTT.

The CDR3 DNA sequence: TGCAGCGCCAGACAGGGTAATGGCTACACCTTC. Translated, it gives CSARQGNGYTF. The rearrangement joins TRBV29-1 to TRBJ1-2; 7 positions match TRBD1. CDR3 length equals 11 residues. With V trimmed by 7 bases and J by 6 bases, 5 bases remained unmatched. CDR1 is SQVTM and CDR2 is ANQGSEA in the germline V gene.

The chain is built from TRBV5-6 and TRBJ2-7; unclear D gene. Germline V gene sequence: CDR1 SGHDT, CDR2 YYEEEE. The V end lost 5 bases, the J end lost 4 bases, and 13 bases lay between the germline ends. This CDR3 has 13 residues. CDR3 region: CASSSGSDYEQYF. Written as DNA, the CDR3 is TGTGCCAGCAGTTCCGGTTCCGATTACGAGCAGTACTTC.

This chain connects TRBV5-1 to TRBJ1-1; no reliable D call. Germline CDR1 and CDR2: SGHRS and YFSETQ. The germline V and J ends were trimmed by 2 bases and 0 bases, with 8 bases remaining between them. This CDR3 is built from 14 residues. As DNA, the CDR3 is TGCGCCAGCAGCTTTACTGACTTGAACACTGAAGCTTTCTTT. The encoded protein is CASSFTDLNTEAFF.

V and J are TRBV7-2 and TRBJ1-1; D may be TRBD1 (5 bases). CDR1 is SGHTA and CDR2 is FQGNSA in the germline V gene. Trimming removed 5 bases from V and 1 base from J, with 8 bases in between. This CDR3 is 13 amino acids long. The CDR3 DNA reads as TGTGCCAGCAGCCGGGGGGGGAACACTGAAGCTTTCTTT. Its protein product is CASSRGGNTEAFF. Combining the CDR3 with reference TRBV7-2 and TRBJ1-1 gives the whole variable domain GAGVSQSPSNKVTEKGKDVELRCDPISGHTALYWYRQSLGQGLEFLIYFQGNSAPDKSGLPSDRFSAERTGGSVSTLTIQRTQQEDSAVYLCASSRGGNTEAFFGQGTRLTVV.

The chain is built from TRBV18 and TRBJ2-7, with D hard to call. Germline V gene sequence: CDR1 KGHSH, CDR2 LQKENI. Trimming took 0 bases from V and 4 from J, leaving 10 bases between them. The CDR3 sequence is 14 residues long. The DNA for the CDR3 is TGTGCCAGCTCACCACCAGAACAGACATACGAGCAGTACTTC. It codes for CASSPPEQTYEQYF.

This chain connects TRBV29-1 to TRBJ2-6, with D perhaps matching TRBD2 (5 bases). CDR1 and CDR2 from the germline V gene are SQVTM and ANQGSEA. The CDR3 sequence is 13 residues long. V was shortened by 7 bases and J by 1 base, with 8 bases between the two germline ends. CDR3 region: CSARTSGANVLTF. CDR3 sequence (DNA): TGCAGCGCTCGGACTTCTGGGGCCAACGTCCTGACTTTC.

The chain uses TRBV28 and TRBJ1-2; no reliable D call. The V gene's germline CDR1 is MDHEN and CDR2 SYDVKM. This CDR3 is built from 15 residues. Trimming took off 4 bases at V and 1 base at J, with 13 bases between the two ends. CDR3 in amino acids: CASSSPVPLNYGYTF. CDR3 sequence (DNA): TGTGCCAGCAGTTCTCCGGTACCCCTTAACTATGGCTACACCTTC.

This chain uses TRBV3-1 (or the pseudogene TRBV3-2) with TRBJ1-1; D might be TRBD1 (5 bases). This CDR3 region has 13 residues. Germline-derived CDR1 and CDR2 are LGHDT and YNNKEL (reference sequence). The ends were cut back, 4 bases at V and 6 bases at J, with 12 bases in the middle. CDR3 sequence: CASSLHRGAEAFF. As DNA, the CDR3 is TGTGCCAGCAGCCTCCACCGGGGGGCTGAAGCTTTCTTT.

In this sample, this clone turned up once. The gene calls are TRBV5-4 and TRBJ2-5; 11 nucleotides match TRBD2. With 2 bases clipped from V and 5 bases from J, the junction kept 8 bases outside the gene matches. This CDR3 spans 16 amino acids. CDR1 and CDR2 from the germline V gene are SGHNT and YYREEE (reference sequence). The CDR3 sequence is CASSLIAGGPVETQYF. In nucleotides, the CDR3 is TGTGCCAGCAGCTTAATAGCGGGAGGGCCAGTGGAGACCCAGTACTTC.

This chain joins TRBV7-8 and TRBJ2-3, with 8 bases fitting TRBD1. CDR3 length equals 18 residues. Trimming took 1 base from V and 5 from J; bases not matched to a gene: 14. CDR1 and CDR2 from the germline V gene are SGHVS and FQNEAQ. CDR3 DNA sequence: TGTGCCAGCAGCTTAGTACCCTCCGCAGGGGGCCGGGGAGATACGCAGTATTTT. It codes for CASSLVPSAGGRGDTQYF.

The V call is TRBV10-3, the J call TRBJ2-3, with 12 bases fitting TRBD2. Germline V gene sequence: CDR1 ENHRY, CDR2 SYGVKD. After removal of 5 bases from V and 3 bases from J, the junction contained 6 bases not matched to a gene. The CDR3 contains 16 residues. The CDR3 bases are TGTGCCATCAGTTCGACTAGCGGGAGTGGTACAGATACGCAGTATTTT. This translates into CAISSTSGSGTDTQYF.

The chain carries TRBV23-1 and TRBJ1-4, with D possibly being TRBD1 (6 bases). TRBV23-1 falls under the ORF class, with uncertain function. This CDR3 is 18 amino acids long. Trimming removed 6 bases at V and 0 bases at J, with 20 bases between. CDR3 nucleotides: TGCGCCAGCAGCCTTGACAGGCCCAAGTATGCAACTAATGAAAAACTGTTTTTT. This encodes CASSLDRPKYATNEKLFF.

The chain employs TRBV6-1 and TRBJ1-1; 7 nucleotides align to TRBD1. The V gene end was trimmed by 1 base and the J gene end by 10 bases; junction bases not matched to a gene: 6. This CDR3 region has 13 residues. Germline loops: CDR1 MNHNS, CDR2 SASEGT. The CDR3 protein is CASSEGRGTGAFF. CDR3 sequence (DNA): TGTGCCAGCAGTGAAGGCAGGGGGACGGGAGCTTTCTTT.

This clone was observed a few times. This chain connects TRBV28 to TRBJ2-7, with 7 bases fitting TRBD2. V was pared by 8 bases and J by 4 bases, with 2 bases of the junction left unmatched. The CDR3 covers 11 residues. Germline assignment: CDR1 MDHEN and CDR2 SYDVKM. CDR3 nucleotide sequence: TGTGCCAGCGGGGAGGGTTACGAGCAGTACTTC. Translation: CASGEGYEQYF.

The V gene is TRBV5-1, the J gene TRBJ1-6; 8 nucleotides align to TRBD1. Losses at the gene ends were 4 bases for V and 9 bases for J; bases not matched to a gene: 12. Germline-derived CDR1 and CDR2 are SGHRS and YFSETQ. This CDR3 is built from 16 residues. CDR3 sequence: CASSPTGERSSSPLHF. The CDR3 nucleotides read TGCGCCAGCAGCCCGACAGGGGAAAGAAGTAGTTCACCCCTCCACTTT.